This record looks at one T cell receptor (beta chain) sequence and its context. Its antigen is undetermined. One end of the junction varies from germline; a read error may be responsible. The CDR3 consists of 15 residues. Germline V gene sequence: CDR1 MNHEY, CDR2 SMNVEV (reference sequence). These data originate in a study of blood T cells in healthy people across ages. Together with a sample-barcoded 5' primer, a J-beta primer mix was included in a second PCR lasting roughly 6 to 12 cycles. TCRdb independently ran MiXCR on the 5' RACE reads; one entry per CDR3 protein. The data hold roughly 1,500,000 distinct CDR3 sequences, with 34% observed a single time. Study-wide points: Researchers deemed the diversity estimates from one million T cells underestimates.

The TCR was taken from a woman in her twenties or thirties in good health. The chain has TRBV27 and TRBJ1-5, with D unresolved. The sequencing sample was made of blood. The CDR3 nucleotides are TGTGCCTGCAGCGTCCTGGGGATATTGGGTCAGCCCCAGCATTTT. Translating gives CACSVLGILGQPQHF.